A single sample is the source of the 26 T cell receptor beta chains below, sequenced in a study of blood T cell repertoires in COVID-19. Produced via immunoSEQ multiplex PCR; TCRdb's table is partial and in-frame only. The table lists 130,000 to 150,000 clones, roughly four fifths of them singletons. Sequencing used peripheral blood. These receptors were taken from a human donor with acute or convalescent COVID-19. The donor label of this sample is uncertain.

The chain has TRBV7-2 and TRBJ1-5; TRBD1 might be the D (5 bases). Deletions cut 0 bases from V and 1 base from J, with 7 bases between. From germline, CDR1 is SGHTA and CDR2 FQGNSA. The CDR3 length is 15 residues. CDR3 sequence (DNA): TGTGCCAGCAGCTTAGCAGGGGTGAGCAATCAGCCCCAGCATTTT. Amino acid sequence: CASSLAGVSNQPQHF.

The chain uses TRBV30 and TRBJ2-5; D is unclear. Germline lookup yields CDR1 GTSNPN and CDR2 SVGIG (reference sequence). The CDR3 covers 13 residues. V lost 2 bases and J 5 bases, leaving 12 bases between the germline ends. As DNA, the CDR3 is TGTGCCTGGAGTCCGAGATTTGCGGAGACCCAGTACTTC. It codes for CAWSPRFAETQYF.

The CDR3 is CATSRDVAGVDYGYTF. The CDR3 DNA sequence: TGTGCCACCAGCAGAGATGTGGCAGGGGTGGACTATGGCTACACCTTC. This chain links TRBV15 with TRBJ1-2; tentative D call: TRBD1 (6 bases). Germline V CDR1 and CDR2: LNHNV, YYDKDF (reference sequence). The CDR3 contains 16 residues. Between the trimmed V and J ends, which lost 0 bases and 3 bases, there was a span of 14 bases.

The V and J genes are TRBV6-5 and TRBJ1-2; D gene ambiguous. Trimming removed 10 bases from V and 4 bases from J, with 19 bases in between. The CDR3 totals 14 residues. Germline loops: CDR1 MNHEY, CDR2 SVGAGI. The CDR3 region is CATLDGLGVYGYTF. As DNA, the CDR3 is TGTGCCACCCTAGACGGACTCGGGGTCTATGGCTACACCTTC.

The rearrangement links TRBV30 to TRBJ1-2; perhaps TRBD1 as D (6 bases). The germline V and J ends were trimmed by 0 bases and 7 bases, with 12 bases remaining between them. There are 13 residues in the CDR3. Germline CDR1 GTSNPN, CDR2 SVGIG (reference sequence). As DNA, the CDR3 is TGTGCCTGGAGTGTCGGGGGGGCGCTTGGCTACACCTTC. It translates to CAWSVGGALGYTF.

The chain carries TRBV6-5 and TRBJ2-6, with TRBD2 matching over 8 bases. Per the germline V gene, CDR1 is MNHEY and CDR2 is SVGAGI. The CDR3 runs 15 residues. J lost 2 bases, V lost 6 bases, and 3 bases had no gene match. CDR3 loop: CASSTAGAGANVLTF. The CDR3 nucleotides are TGTGCCAGCAGCACAGCGGGGGCTGGGGCCAACGTCCTGACTTTC.

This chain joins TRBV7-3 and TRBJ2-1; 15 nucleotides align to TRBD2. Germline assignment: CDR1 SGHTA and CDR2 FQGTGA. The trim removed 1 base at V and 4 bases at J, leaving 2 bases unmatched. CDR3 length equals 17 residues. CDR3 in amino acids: CASSLRGTSGGYNEQFF. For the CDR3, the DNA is TGTGCCAGCAGCTTAAGAGGGACTAGCGGGGGGTACAATGAGCAGTTCTTC.

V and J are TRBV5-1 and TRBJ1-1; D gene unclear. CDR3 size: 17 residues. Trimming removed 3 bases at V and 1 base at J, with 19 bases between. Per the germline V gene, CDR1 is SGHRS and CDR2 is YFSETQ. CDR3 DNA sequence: TGCGCCAGCAGCTCCGTTTCTACCGGGTTCTCGAACACTGAAGCTTTCTTT. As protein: CASSSVSTGFSNTEAFF.

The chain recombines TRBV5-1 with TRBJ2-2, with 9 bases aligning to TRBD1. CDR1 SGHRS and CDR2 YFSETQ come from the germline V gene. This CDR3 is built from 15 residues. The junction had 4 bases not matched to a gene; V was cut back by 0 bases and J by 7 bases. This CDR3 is CASSLVQGASGELFF. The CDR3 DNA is TGCGCCAGCAGCTTGGTACAGGGGGCAAGCGGGGAGCTGTTTTTT.

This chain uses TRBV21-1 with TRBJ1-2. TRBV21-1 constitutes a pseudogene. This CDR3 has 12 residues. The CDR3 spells CASSKVEVGYTF. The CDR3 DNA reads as TGTGCCAGCAGCAAAGTAGAGGTTGGCTACACCTTC.

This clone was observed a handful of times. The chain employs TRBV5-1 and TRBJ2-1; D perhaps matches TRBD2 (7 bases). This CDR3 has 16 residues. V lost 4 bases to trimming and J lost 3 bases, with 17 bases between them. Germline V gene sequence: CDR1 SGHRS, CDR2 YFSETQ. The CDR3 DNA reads TGCGCCAGCAGCCCTACCGCGGGGGCTGGCTACAATGAGCAGTTCTTC. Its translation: CASSPTAGAGYNEQFF.

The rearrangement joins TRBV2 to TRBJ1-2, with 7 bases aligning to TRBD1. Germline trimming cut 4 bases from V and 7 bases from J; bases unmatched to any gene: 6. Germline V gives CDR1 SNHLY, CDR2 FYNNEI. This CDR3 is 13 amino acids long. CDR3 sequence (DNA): TGTGCCAGCAGTGGACAGGGTACGGGTGGCTACACCTTC. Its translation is CASSGQGTGGYTF.

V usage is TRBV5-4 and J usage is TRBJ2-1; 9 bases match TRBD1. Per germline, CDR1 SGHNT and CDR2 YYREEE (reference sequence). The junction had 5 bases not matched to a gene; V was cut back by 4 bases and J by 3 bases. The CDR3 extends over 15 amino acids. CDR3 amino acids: CASSPTGGGYNEQFF. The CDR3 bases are TGTGCCAGCAGCCCAACAGGGGGCGGCTACAATGAGCAGTTCTTC. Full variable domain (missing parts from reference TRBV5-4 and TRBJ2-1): ETGVTQSPTHLIKTRGQQVTLRCSSQSGHNTVSWYQQALGQGPQFIFQYYREEENGRGNFPPRFSGLQFPNYSSELNVNALELDDSALYLCASSPTGGGYNEQFFGPGTRLTVL.

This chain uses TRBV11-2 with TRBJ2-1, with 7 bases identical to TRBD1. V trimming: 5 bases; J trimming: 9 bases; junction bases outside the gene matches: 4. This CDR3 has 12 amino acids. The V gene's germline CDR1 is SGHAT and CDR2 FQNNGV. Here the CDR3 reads CASSQQGSEQFF. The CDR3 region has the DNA TGTGCCAGCAGCCAACAGGGGAGTGAGCAGTTCTTC.

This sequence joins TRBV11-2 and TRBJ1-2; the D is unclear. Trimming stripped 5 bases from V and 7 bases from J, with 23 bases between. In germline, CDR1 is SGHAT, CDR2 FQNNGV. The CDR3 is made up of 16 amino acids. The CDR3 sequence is CASSPGRTLKEGGYTF. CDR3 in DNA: TGTGCCAGCAGCCCGGGTAGGACGCTTAAAGAGGGTGGCTACACCTTC.

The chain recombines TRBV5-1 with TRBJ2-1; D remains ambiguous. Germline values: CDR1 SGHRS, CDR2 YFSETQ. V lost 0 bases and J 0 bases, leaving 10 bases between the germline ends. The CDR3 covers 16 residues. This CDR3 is CASSLDSQSSYNEQFF. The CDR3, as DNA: TGCGCCAGCAGCTTGGACAGCCAGAGCTCCTACAATGAGCAGTTCTTC. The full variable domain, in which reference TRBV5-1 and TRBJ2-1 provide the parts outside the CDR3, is KAGVTQTPRYLIKTRGQQVTLSCSPISGHRSVSWYQQTPGQGLQFLFEYFSETQRNKGNFPGRFSGRQFSNSRSEMNVSTLELGDSALYLCASSLDSQSSYNEQFFGPGTRLTVL.

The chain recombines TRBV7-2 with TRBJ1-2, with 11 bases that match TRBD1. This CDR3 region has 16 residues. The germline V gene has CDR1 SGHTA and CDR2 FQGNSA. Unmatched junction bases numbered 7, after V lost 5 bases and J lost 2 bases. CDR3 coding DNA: TGTGCCAGCAGCCCGGGAGGGACAGGGGGGAACTATGGCTACACCTTC. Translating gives CASSPGGTGGNYGYTF.

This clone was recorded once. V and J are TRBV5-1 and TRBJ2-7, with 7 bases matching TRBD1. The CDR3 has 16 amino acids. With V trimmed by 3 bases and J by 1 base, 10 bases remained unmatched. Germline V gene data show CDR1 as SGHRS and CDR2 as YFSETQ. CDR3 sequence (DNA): TGCGCCAGCAGCTCAACGACAGGGTTTTTATCCTACGAGCAGTACTTC. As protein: CASSSTTGFLSYEQYF.

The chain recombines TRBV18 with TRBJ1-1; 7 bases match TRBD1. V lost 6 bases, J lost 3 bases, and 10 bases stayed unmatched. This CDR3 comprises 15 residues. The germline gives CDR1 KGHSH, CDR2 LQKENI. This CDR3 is CASSSPVTGYTEAFF. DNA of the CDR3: TGTGCCAGCTCCTCCCCCGTGACAGGGTACACTGAAGCTTTCTTT.

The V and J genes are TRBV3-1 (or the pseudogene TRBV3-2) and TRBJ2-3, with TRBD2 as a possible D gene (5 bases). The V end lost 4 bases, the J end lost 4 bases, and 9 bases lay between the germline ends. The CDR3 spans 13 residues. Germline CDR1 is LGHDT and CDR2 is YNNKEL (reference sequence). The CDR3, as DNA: TGTGCCAGCAGCCCCCGGGAAGCAGATACGCAGTATTTT. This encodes CASSPREADTQYF.

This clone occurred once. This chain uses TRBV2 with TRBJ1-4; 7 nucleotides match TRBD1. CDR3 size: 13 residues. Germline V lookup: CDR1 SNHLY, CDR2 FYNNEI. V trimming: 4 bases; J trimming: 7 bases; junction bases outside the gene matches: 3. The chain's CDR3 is CASSGDRSEKLFF. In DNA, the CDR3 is TGTGCCAGCAGTGGGGACAGAAGTGAAAAACTGTTTTTT.

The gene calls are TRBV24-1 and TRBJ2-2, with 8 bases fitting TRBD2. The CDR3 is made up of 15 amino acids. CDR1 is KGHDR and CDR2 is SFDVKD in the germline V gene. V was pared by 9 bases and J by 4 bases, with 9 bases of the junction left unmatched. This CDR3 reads CATSVGGVPTGELFF. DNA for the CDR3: TGTGCCACCTCCGTCGGGGGGGTACCCACCGGGGAGCTGTTTTTT.

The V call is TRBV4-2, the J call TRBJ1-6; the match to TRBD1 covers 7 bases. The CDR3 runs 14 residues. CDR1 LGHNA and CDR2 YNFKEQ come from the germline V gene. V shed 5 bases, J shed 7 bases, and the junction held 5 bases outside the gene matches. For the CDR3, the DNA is TGTGCCAGCAGCGAACAGGGGCAAAATTCACCCCTCCACTTT. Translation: CASSEQGQNSPLHF.

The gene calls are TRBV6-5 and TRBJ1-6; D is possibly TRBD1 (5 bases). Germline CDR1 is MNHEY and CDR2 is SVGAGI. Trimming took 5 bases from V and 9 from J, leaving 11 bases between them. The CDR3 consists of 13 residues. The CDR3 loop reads CASSQGFTSPLHF. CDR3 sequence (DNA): TGTGCCAGCAGTCAGGGTTTCACTTCACCCCTCCACTTT.

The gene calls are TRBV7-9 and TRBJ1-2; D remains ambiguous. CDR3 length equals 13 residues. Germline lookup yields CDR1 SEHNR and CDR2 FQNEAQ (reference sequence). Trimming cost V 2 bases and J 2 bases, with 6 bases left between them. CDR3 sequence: CASSLQSNYGYTF. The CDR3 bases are TGTGCCAGCAGCTTACAGTCGAACTATGGCTACACCTTC.

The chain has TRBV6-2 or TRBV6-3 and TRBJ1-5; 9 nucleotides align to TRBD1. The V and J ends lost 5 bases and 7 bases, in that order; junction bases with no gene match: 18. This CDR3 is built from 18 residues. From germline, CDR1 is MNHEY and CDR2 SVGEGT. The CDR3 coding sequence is TGTGCCAGCAGTCACTATCTTGACAGGGGGATTCACGGACAGCCCCAGCATTTT. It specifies CASSHYLDRGIHGQPQHF.